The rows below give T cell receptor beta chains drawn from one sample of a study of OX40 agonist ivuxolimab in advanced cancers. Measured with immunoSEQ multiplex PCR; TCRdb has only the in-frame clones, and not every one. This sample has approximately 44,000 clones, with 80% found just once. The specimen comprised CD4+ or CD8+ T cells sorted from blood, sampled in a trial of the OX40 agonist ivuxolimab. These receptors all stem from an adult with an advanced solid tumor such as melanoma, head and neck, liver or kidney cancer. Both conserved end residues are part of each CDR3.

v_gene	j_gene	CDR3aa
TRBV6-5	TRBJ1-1	CASSYRRGTEAFF
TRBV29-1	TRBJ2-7	CSVAQGGAWGEQYF
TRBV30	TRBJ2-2	CAWTLGAGELFF
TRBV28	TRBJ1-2	CASRRQGATKGYTF
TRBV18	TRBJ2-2	CASSPGGTNTGELFF
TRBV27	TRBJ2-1	CASSSPPGLAGGSYNEQFF
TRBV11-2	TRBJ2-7	CASSLDWISYEQYF
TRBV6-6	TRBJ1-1	CASSYYGGQETEAFF
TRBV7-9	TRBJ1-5	CASSFMGTGVNQPQHF
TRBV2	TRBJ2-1	CASREGLAGGLFEQFF
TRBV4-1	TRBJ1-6	CASSQWQGSNSPLHF
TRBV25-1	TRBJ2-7	CASSFSRNEQYF
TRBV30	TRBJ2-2	CAWSRDTGELFF
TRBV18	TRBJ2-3	CASSPLPGLAMADTQYF
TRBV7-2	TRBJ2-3	CASSLIADSTDTQYF
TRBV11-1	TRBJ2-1	CASSPRNDEQFF
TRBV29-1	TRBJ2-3	CSVGFGPSTQYF
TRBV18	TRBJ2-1	CASSSLAGAYNEQFF
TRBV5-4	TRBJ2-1	CASKDRDSYNEQFF
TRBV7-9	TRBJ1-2	CASSLGTGENGYTF
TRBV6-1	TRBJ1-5	CASSEHESGSNQPQHF
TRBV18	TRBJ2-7	CASSQSKAYEQYF
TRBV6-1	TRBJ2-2	CASSRTGAPTGELFF
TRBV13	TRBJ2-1	CASSLARGLAAEQFF
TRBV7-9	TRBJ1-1	CASSPGILNTEAFF
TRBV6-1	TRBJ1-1	CASSGVGYAFF
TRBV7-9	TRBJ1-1	CASSLAQNTEAFF
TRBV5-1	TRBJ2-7	CASSLGGGRYEQYF
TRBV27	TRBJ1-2	CASSSPGNYGYTF
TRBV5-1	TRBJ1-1	CASSLGTGFLDTEAFF
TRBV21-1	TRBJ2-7	CASSKGGLPVWNYEQYF
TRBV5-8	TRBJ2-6	CASSLFLQGAGANVLTF
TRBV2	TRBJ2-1	CASGGTISYNEQFF
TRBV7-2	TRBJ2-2	CASSLLRGASGSTGELFF
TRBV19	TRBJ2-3	CASTSTGFTDTQYF
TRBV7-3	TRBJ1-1	CASKSTDLNTEAFF
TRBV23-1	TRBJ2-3	CASSPLMSSTDTQYF
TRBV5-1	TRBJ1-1	CASSLRVEGEAFF
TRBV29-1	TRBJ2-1	CSVPLPLAPSYNEQFF
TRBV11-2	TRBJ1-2	CASSLALVAGDGYTF
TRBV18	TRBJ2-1	CASSPPSSPQQFF
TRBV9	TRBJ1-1	CASSVDQFREAFF
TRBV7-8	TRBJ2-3	CASSALTTGSDTQYF
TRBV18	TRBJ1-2	CASSPPEITNYGYTF
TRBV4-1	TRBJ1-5	CASRSSASGWSNQPQHF
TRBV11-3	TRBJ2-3	CASSPGLAGGPTDTQYF
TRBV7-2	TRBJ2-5	CASSIPGGPGETQYF
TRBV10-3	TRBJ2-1	CAISPGQGRVNEQFF
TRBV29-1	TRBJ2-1	CSGGGDTYNEQFF
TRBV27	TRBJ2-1	CASSLRLAGGYEQFF
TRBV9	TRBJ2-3	CASSVGSEDTQYF
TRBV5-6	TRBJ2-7	CASSALTYEQYF
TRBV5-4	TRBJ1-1	CASSRGGWDTEAFF
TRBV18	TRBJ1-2	CASSPNSQGSYGYTF
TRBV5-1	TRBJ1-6	CASSLGTNSPLHF